This entry lists 7 T cell receptor beta chains sequenced from one sample in a study of blood T cell repertoires in COVID-19. Sequencing was performed with immunoSEQ multiplex PCR; in TCRdb, only in-frame clones are kept and a portion is missing. The table lists 150,000 to 160,000 clones, roughly nine tenths of them singletons. Material for sequencing was peripheral blood. These receptors all stem from a middle-aged woman with acute or convalescent COVID-19.

V usage is TRBV5-1 and J usage is TRBJ2-7; 8 positions agree with TRBD2. From germline, CDR1 is SGHRS and CDR2 YFSETQ. The CDR3 contains 15 residues. V trimming: 4 bases; J trimming: 3 bases; junction bases outside the gene matches: 9. The CDR3 protein is CASSLGLAGYYEQYF. The CDR3 nucleotides are TGCGCCAGCAGCCTAGGACTAGCCGGATACTACGAGCAGTACTTC.

This chain links TRBV11-3 with TRBJ1-2, with 8 nucleotides matching TRBD1. The CDR3 spans 13 residues. V shed 5 bases and J 6 bases; nucleotides not matched to a gene: 5. Germline V gene lookup returns CDR1 SGHNT and CDR2 YENEEA. The CDR3 spells CASSLDRADGYTF. The DNA of the CDR3 is TGTGCCAGCAGCCTGGACAGGGCGGATGGCTACACCTTC.

The rearrangement uses TRBV29-1 and TRBJ1-2; no reliable D call. The V gene lost 2 bases and the J gene lost 2 bases, with 12 bases spanning the gap. The CDR3 is 14 residues long. Germline V gives CDR1 SQVTM, CDR2 ANQGSEA. The CDR3 nucleotides read TGCAGCGTTGAAAACATCTGGCCCAACTATGGCTACACCTTC. As protein: CSVENIWPNYGYTF. Looking up the rest from reference TRBV29-1 and TRBJ1-2 gives the full variable domain: SAVISQKPSRDICQRGTSLTIQCQVDSQVTMMFWYRQQPGQSLTLIATANQGSEATYESGFVIDKFPISRPNLTFSTLTVSNMSPEDSSIYLCSVENIWPNYGYTFGSGTRLTVV.

The CDR3 sequence: CASSTTGDYSNQPQHF. The CDR3 bases are TGTGCCAGCAGCACTACAGGGGATTATAGCAATCAGCCCCAGCATTTT. The V call is TRBV7-8, the J call TRBJ1-5; TRBD1 agrees at 7 bases. Trimming took 5 bases from V and 0 from J; bases not matched to a gene: 7. This CDR3 has 16 residues. Germline assignment: CDR1 SGHVS and CDR2 FQNEAQ.

This chain connects TRBV10-2 to TRBJ2-3; 11 bases match TRBD2. The CDR3 extends over 19 amino acids. The V segment lost 0 bases and the J segment 2 bases; nucleotides outside the gene matches: 10. CDR1 WSHSY and CDR2 SAAADI come from the germline V gene. CDR3 residues: CASSESLLAGALNTDTQYF. CDR3 nucleotides: TGCGCCAGCAGTGAGTCTCTACTAGCGGGGGCCCTTAACACAGATACGCAGTATTTT.

This clone was seen a few times. The chain is built from TRBV3-1 (or the pseudogene TRBV3-2) and TRBJ2-2, with D tentatively TRBD2 (6 bases). Germline V gene lookup returns CDR1 LGHDT and CDR2 YNNKEL (reference sequence). The V end lost 3 bases, the J end lost 4 bases, and 9 bases lay between the germline ends. The CDR3 contains 14 residues. DNA for the CDR3: TGTGCCAGCAGCCAGGAGCGGGTCACCGGGGAGCTGTTTTTT. It is translated as CASSQERVTGELFF.

The CDR3 DNA follows: TGTGCCAGCAGCTTTGGGGATGGGGGACTCTACGAGCAGTACTTC. It encodes CASSFGDGGLYEQYF. This sequence joins TRBV7-2 and TRBJ2-7; TRBD2 is a possible D gene (6 bases). The germline V gene encodes CDR1 SGHTA and CDR2 FQGNSA. CDR3 length equals 15 residues. V lost 3 bases, J lost 3 bases, and 15 bases lay in between.